This TCR beta chain comes out of a study of cytomegalovirus exposure and HLA in healthy donors. Broader study findings: In a later analysis, TCR beta V- and J-gene trimming was associated with a missense DCLRE1C variant. As was reported, the HLA-A and HLA-B alleles of most subjects were accurately predicted from TCR beta sequences.

Primers: 60 Vbeta forward and 13 Jbeta reverse. TCRdb's table, derived via immunoSEQ multiplex PCR, lists solely in-frame clones and lacks some. Of approximately 88,000 clones in the sample, approximately 77% were seen once. The germline gives CDR1 MNHEY, CDR2 SVGAGI. There are 14 residues in the CDR3. After removal of 4 bases from V and 8 bases from J, the junction contained 6 bases not matched to a gene. Concerning this clone itself: Its antigen is as yet unknown.

The chain combines TRBV6-5 with TRBJ1-4, with 8 bases identical to TRBD1. The specimen was PBMCs. This sequence originates from a man aged 25-45 years in good health and CMV-seronegative. CDR3 region: CASSSPTGGEKLFF. CDR3 coding DNA: TGTGCCAGCAGTTCCCCTACAGGGGGAGAAAAACTGTTTTTT.